These 14 T cell receptor beta chains were sequenced from one sample in a study of T-cell memory formation after mild COVID-19. TCRdb redid the calling of the 5' RACE reads with MiXCR, one entry per CDR3 protein. The sample lists 580,000 or so distinct CDR3 sequences, roughly 17% seen once, with roughly 8.2% in the top ten. The material sequenced was PBMCs or a T cell subset sorted from them (not recorded which). These receptors came from an adult woman who had mild COVID-19 (a few samples of this study predate the infection). Cell type and time point are not known.

The table lists this clonotype with a few counts. This rearrangement joins TRBV6-2 or TRBV6-3 to TRBJ2-3, with D maybe TRBD1 (5 bases). V gave up 9 bases and J gave up 1 base, with 14 bases separating them. The CDR3 contains 14 residues. CDR1 MNHEY and CDR2 SVGEGT come from the germline V gene. The CDR3 reads CASRRGGGTDTQYF. CDR3 sequence (DNA): TGTGCCAGTCGTAGGGGCGGCGGCACAGATACGCAGTATTTT.

This clonotype was recorded many times. This sequence joins TRBV12-3 or TRBV12-4 and TRBJ2-3, with D unclear. The V gene lost 5 bases and the J gene lost 2 bases, with 8 bases spanning the gap. The CDR3 sequence is 13 residues long. The CDR3 protein is CASSPPNTDTQYF. For the CDR3, the DNA is TGTGCCAGCAGTCCTCCGAACACAGATACGCAGTATTTT.

This clonotype has only a few counts. V gene TRBV12-3 or TRBV12-4 combines with J gene TRBJ2-7; TRBD1 aligns across 11 bases. There are 14 residues in the CDR3. V lost 6 bases, J lost 7 bases, and 8 bases stayed unmatched. The CDR3 spells CASSRPGQGGEQYF. The DNA of the CDR3 is TGTGCCAGCAGCCGACCGGGACAGGGGGGAGAGCAGTACTTC.

This clonotype was counted only a few times. This chain connects TRBV7-2 to TRBJ2-1; D perhaps matches TRBD1 (6 bases). The V end was cut by 4 bases, the J end by 4 bases, with 14 bases between. The CDR3 spans 15 residues. Germline values: CDR1 SGHTA, CDR2 FQGNSA. Written as DNA, the CDR3 is TGTGCCAGCAGCTACGGGACAAAAATATACAATGAGCAGTTCTTC. Translating gives CASSYGTKIYNEQFF.

The chain is built from TRBV5-5 and TRBJ1-2; 9 bases agree with TRBD1. The trim removed 2 bases at V and 5 bases at J, leaving 7 bases unmatched. CDR1 is SGHKS and CDR2 is YYEKEE in the germline V gene (reference sequence). The CDR3 sequence is 15 residues long. CDR3 bases: TGTGCCAGCAGCTTAAAGGGACAGGGCCCTTATGGCTACACCTTC. Its translation: CASSLKGQGPYGYTF.

This clonotype occurred a few times. The genes are TRBV20-1 and TRBJ2-2; 11 bases line up with TRBD2. The germline V gene has CDR1 DFQATT and CDR2 SNEGSKA (reference sequence). Losses at the gene ends were 2 bases for V and 3 bases for J; bases not matched to a gene: 8. The CDR3 runs 17 residues. The CDR3 DNA sequence: TGCAGTGCTAGACCCCGAACTAGCGGGAGTCACACCGGGGAGCTGTTTTTT. This sequence encodes CSARPRTSGSHTGELFF.

The chain uses TRBV7-2 and TRBJ1-2; maybe TRBD1 (6 bases). The CDR3 consists of 15 residues. Germline V gene sequence: CDR1 SGHTA, CDR2 FQGNSA. Trimming stripped 2 bases from V and 8 bases from J, with 18 bases between. This chain's CDR3 is CASSLSRWAGDGYTF. The CDR3 nucleotides read TGTGCCAGCAGCTTATCAAGATGGGCAGGGGACGGCTACACCTTC.

V is TRBV9 and J is TRBJ2-5; 10 bases fit TRBD2. The germline V gene encodes CDR1 SGDLS and CDR2 YYNGEE. Trimming removed 4 bases from V and 5 bases from J; junction bases left unmatched: 11. The CDR3 is 16 amino acids. The CDR3 loop reads CASSTRPGLARETQYF. The CDR3 nucleotides are TGTGCCAGCAGCACCCGGCCGGGACTAGCGAGGGAGACCCAGTACTTC.

V is TRBV18 and J is TRBJ2-5, with D possibly being TRBD1 (6 bases). V was pared by 2 bases and J by 5 bases, with 15 bases between. The CDR3 has 15 amino acids. Germline lookup yields CDR1 KGHSH and CDR2 LQKENI. The CDR3 DNA is TGTGCCAGCTCACCAAACAGGGCCCATGAGGAGACCCAGTACTTC. Translation: CASSPNRAHEETQYF.

This clonotype showed up just a few times. This rearrangement joins TRBV10-3 to TRBJ2-7, with 9 bases matching TRBD2. Germline V gene sequence: CDR1 ENHRY, CDR2 SYGVKD. V trimming: 10 bases; J trimming: 6 bases; junction bases outside the gene matches: 10. This CDR3 spans 13 amino acids. The CDR3 region has the DNA TGTGCCAGCGGGAGGGACAGACCAAGCGAGCAGTACTTC. Amino acid sequence: CASGRDRPSEQYF.

The rearrangement joins TRBV7-2 to TRBJ1-1; D remains unclear. This CDR3 spans 14 amino acids. Trimming took 4 bases from V and 6 from J, leaving 15 bases between them. Looked up from germline, CDR1 is SGHTA and CDR2 is FQGNSA. The CDR3 nucleotides are TGTGCCAGCAGCTCGGTGATTATAAGCGCTGAAGCTTTCTTT. Protein product: CASSSVIISAEAFF.

There are a few counts of this clonotype. The V and J genes are TRBV18 and TRBJ2-3, with a tentative D call TRBD1 (5 bases). The CDR3 is made up of 15 amino acids. Trimming left V 6 bases short and J 2 bases short, with 15 bases between. CDR1 is KGHSH, CDR2 LQKENI, per germline. CDR3 sequence: CASSGLGAATDTQYF. CDR3 in DNA: TGTGCCAGCTCGGGGCTAGGGGCCGCCACAGATACGCAGTATTTT.

This clonotype turned up a few times. The J gene is TRBJ2-1, the V gene TRBV12-3 or TRBV12-4; D not resolved. The CDR3 is 13 amino acids. The germline V and J ends were trimmed by 0 bases and 7 bases, with 7 bases remaining between them. The CDR3, as DNA: TGTGCCAGCAGTTTAGCAGGGATAAATGAGCAGTTCTTC. Residues: CASSLAGINEQFF.

The chain joins TRBV6-5 to TRBJ2-5; TRBD2 agrees at 9 bases. With V trimmed by 1 base and J by 3 bases, 3 bases remained unmatched. The germline gives CDR1 MNHEY, CDR2 SVGAGI. This CDR3 is built from 15 residues. The CDR3 here is CASSYWASGEETQYF. The CDR3 DNA follows: TGTGCCAGCAGTTACTGGGCTAGCGGGGAAGAGACCCAGTACTTC.